This TCR beta chain came from a study of blood T cell repertoires in COVID-19. On the study more broadly: Samples taken during acute and convalescent COVID-19 were collected in the United States, Italy and Spain. In each case, the material was cDNA or gDNA derived from T cells, B-cell-depleted T cells, or PBMCs.

Per the authors' pipeline: Amplification from reference gene primers served as the basis for estimated nucleated cell counts. The method was immunoSEQ multiplex PCR; TCRdb's version includes in-frame clones alone and lacks a portion of them. V, J and clone size are those of that table, while D and trimming were read from the DNA. Among around 260,000 clones listed, 65% to 90% were seen once. This CDR3 contains 14 residues. The germline V and J ends were trimmed by 2 bases and 1 base, with 5 bases remaining between them. Germline V CDR1 and CDR2: MNHEY, SMNVEV (reference sequence). This clone was seen a single time.

The material sequenced was peripheral blood. This receptor was identified in a man aged 25 to 45 with active or convalescent COVID-19. This chain joins TRBV27 and TRBJ2-2; no reliable D call. CDR3 protein: CASSLQVNTGELFF. As DNA, the CDR3 is TGTGCCAGCAGTTTACAGGTGAACACCGGGGAGCTGTTTTTT.